This TCR beta chain was retrieved from a study of early T cells in non-severe SARS-CoV-2 infection. For the study at large: Sequencing targeted bulk RNA from unsorted whole blood, leaving chains unpaired.

Each single cDNA molecule received a unique molecular identifier. TCRdb ran MiXCR on the 5' RACE reads and lists one entry per CDR3 protein. The profile covers 84,000 or so distinct CDR3 sequences, with around 10% appearing a single time and roughly 2.6% taken by the ten largest. General study points: VDJdb matching, biased toward anti-spike CD8 responses, missed private and CD4 specificities.

Many counts were recorded for this clonotype. The antigen is not known. This CDR3 spans 15 amino acids. V lost 7 bases to trimming and J lost 5 bases, with 19 bases between them. Germline V lookup: CDR1 SGHDN, CDR2 FVKESK. The sequence was obtained from an adult who was a healthcare worker with PCR-confirmed SARS-CoV-2 infection or an uninfected control (not recorded which). Sequenced sample: whole blood. The rearrangement joins TRBV14 to TRBJ2-3; tentatively, D is TRBD1 or TRBD2 (5 bases each). In DNA, the CDR3 is TGTGCCAGCAATGAGATGGGAGTTGGGGGAGATACGCAGTATTTT. Residues: CASNEMGVGGDTQYF.